This passage covers 23 T cell receptor beta chains from one sample sequenced in a study of T cell responses to AZD1222 COVID-19 vaccine. Sequencing was performed with immunoSEQ multiplex PCR; in TCRdb, only in-frame clones are kept and a portion is missing. The sample has roughly 150,000 clones; about 91% are singletons. The source material was peripheral blood, sampled on day 0 of MenACWY control vaccination. The receptors derive from an adult in good health.

The chain is built from TRBV4-3 and TRBJ2-2, with 11 bases fitting TRBD2. Germline CDR1 LGHNA, CDR2 YSLEER. This CDR3 is built from 18 residues. With 1 base clipped from V and 4 bases from J, the junction kept 8 bases outside the gene matches. The CDR3 here is CASSQGSSGGAPTGELFF. CDR3 sequence (DNA): TGCGCCAGCAGCCAAGGTAGTAGCGGGGGGGCACCCACCGGGGAGCTGTTTTTT.

The V and J genes are TRBV4-1 and TRBJ1-3; 7 bases are a match to TRBD1. The V segment lost 2 bases and the J segment 2 bases; nucleotides outside the gene matches: 3. The CDR3 covers 15 residues. Germline V gene sequence: CDR1 MGHRA, CDR2 YSYEKL. The CDR3 region has the DNA TGCGCCAGCAGCCAAACAGGGACAGCTGGAAACACCATATATTTT. Encoded protein: CASSQTGTAGNTIYF.

The J gene is TRBJ1-6, the V gene TRBV27; no reliable D call. Germline CDR1 reads MNHEY; CDR2 reads SMNVEV (reference sequence). CDR3 length equals 13 residues. V lost 6 bases and J 7 bases, leaving 10 bases between the germline ends. The CDR3 coding sequence is TGTGCCAGCAGCTTAATAACGAATTCACCCCTCCACTTT. This gives the protein CASSLITNSPLHF.

The chain uses TRBV18 and TRBJ1-1; D perhaps matches TRBD1 (6 bases). Germline-derived CDR1 and CDR2 are KGHSH and LQKENI. Trimming removed 5 bases at V and 5 bases at J, with 18 bases between. This CDR3 is built from 15 residues. The CDR3 coding sequence is TGTGCCAGCTCAACGAACAGGGTTCGAGCTACTGAAGCTTTCTTT. This gives the protein CASSTNRVRATEAFF. Filled out from reference TRBV18 and TRBJ1-1, the complete variable domain reads NAGVMQNPRHLVRRRGQEARLRCSPMKGHSHVYWYRQLPEEGLKFMVYLQKENIIDESGMPKERFSAEFPKEGPSILRIQQVVRGDSAAYFCASSTNRVRATEAFFGQGTRLTVV.

This chain joins TRBV3-1 (or the pseudogene TRBV3-2) and TRBJ1-4; D unclear. This CDR3 has 17 amino acids. V was cut by 0 bases and J by 6 bases, with 17 bases left in between. CDR1 is LGHDT, CDR2 YNNKEL, per germline (reference sequence). CDR3 residues: CASSQDRAGGADEKLFF. The CDR3 coding sequence is TGTGCCAGCAGCCAAGACCGAGCCGGTGGCGCGGATGAAAAACTGTTTTTT.

This clone was seen a handful of times. The rearrangement joins TRBV7-2 to TRBJ1-6; TRBD1 matches at 12 bases. Looked up from germline, CDR1 is SGHTA and CDR2 is FQGNSA. The J segment lost 11 bases and the V segment lost 5 bases, leaving 7 bases of the junction unmatched. The CDR3 covers 15 residues. The CDR3 region has the DNA TGTGCCAGCAGCATCGGGACAGGGGGCAGAACACCCCTCCACTTT. Protein sequence: CASSIGTGGRTPLHF.

This clone was recorded only once. The rearrangement links TRBV5-4 to TRBJ1-6; possible D gene TRBD1, 5 bases. In germline, CDR1 is SGHNT, CDR2 YYREEE (reference sequence). The CDR3 loop spans 16 amino acids. The V end lost 0 bases, the J end lost 9 bases, and 16 bases lay between the germline ends. CDR3 sequence: CASSLAGTGSISPLHF. The CDR3 bases are TGTGCCAGCAGCTTGGCCGGGACCGGGAGTATTTCACCCCTCCACTTT.

V and J are TRBV25-1 and TRBJ1-2; 8 nucleotides agree with TRBD1. Germline-derived CDR1 and CDR2 are MGHDK and SYGVNS. This CDR3 contains 14 residues. V lost 1 base to trimming and J lost 7 bases; unmatched junction nucleotides: 5. The CDR3 loop reads CASSEFTGGGGYTF. CDR3 sequence (DNA): TGTGCCAGCAGTGAATTCACAGGGGGAGGTGGCTACACCTTC.

This clone was recorded once. The chain links TRBV24-1 to TRBJ1-3; 7 bases match TRBD1. The germline V gene has CDR1 KGHDR and CDR2 SFDVKD. There are 16 residues in the CDR3. The J segment lost 0 bases and the V segment lost 9 bases, leaving 10 bases of the junction unmatched. In DNA, the CDR3 is TGTGCCACCCCCCCGCGACAGGGACCCTCTGGAAACACCATATATTTT. Translation: CATPPRQGPSGNTIYF.

This clone has a handful of counts. The chain has TRBV15 and TRBJ1-2; D not certain. This CDR3 region has 16 residues. CDR1 and CDR2 (germline): LNHNV, YYDKDF (reference sequence). Trimming removed 6 bases at V and 3 bases at J, with 20 bases between. The CDR3 sequence is CATRLPGWTVDYGYTF. In nucleotides, the CDR3 is TGTGCCACCAGGCTCCCGGGGTGGACCGTCGACTATGGCTACACCTTC.

This chain joins TRBV18 and TRBJ1-2; 7 bases line up with TRBD1. This CDR3 is 14 amino acids long. The ends lost 4 bases at V and 8 bases at J; junction bases unmatched: 10. Germline V lookup: CDR1 KGHSH, CDR2 LQKENI. The CDR3 DNA follows: TGTGCCAGCTCACTGGACAGGTCTCGGGAGGGCTACACCTTC. This encodes CASSLDRSREGYTF.

The rearrangement uses TRBV19 and TRBJ1-2; 9 bases fit TRBD1. Per germline, CDR1 LNHDA and CDR2 SQIVND (reference sequence). CDR3 length equals 14 residues. J gave up 6 bases and V 3 bases, and 5 bases lay outside the gene matches. The CDR3 sequence is CASSIGDRVHGYTF. The CDR3 DNA is TGTGCCAGTAGTATTGGGGACAGGGTCCATGGCTACACCTTC.

This clone has just a few counts. The V call is TRBV5-1, the J call TRBJ1-2; D is possibly TRBD1 (6 bases). The CDR3 spans 15 residues. V shed 0 bases and J shed 1 base, with 10 bases lying between them. Germline values: CDR1 SGHRS, CDR2 YFSETQ. CDR3 amino acids: CASSLELQGNYGYTF. CDR3 nucleotides: TGCGCCAGCAGCTTGGAGCTACAGGGTAACTATGGCTACACCTTC.

The chain joins TRBV10-3 to TRBJ1-5, with D perhaps TRBD1 (6 bases). The V gene's germline CDR1 is ENHRY and CDR2 SYGVKD. Trimming pared 4 bases from V and 4 bases from J, leaving 11 bases between. This CDR3 region has 14 residues. CDR3 sequence reads: CAISGGGRNQPQHF. The CDR3 bases are TGTGCCATCAGTGGAGGGGGGAGGAATCAGCCCCAGCATTTT.

V usage is TRBV5-4 and J usage is TRBJ2-7, with TRBD2 identical over 8 bases. The CDR3 runs to 13 residues. J was trimmed by 0 bases and V by 6 bases; bases with no gene match: 2. Germline lookup yields CDR1 SGHNT and CDR2 YYREEE (reference sequence). The CDR3 is CASTGTSSYEQYF. CDR3 DNA: TGTGCCAGCACTGGGACTAGCTCCTACGAGCAGTACTTC.

The gene calls are TRBV6-6 and TRBJ1-5, with D possibly TRBD1 on 5 matching bases. Trimming removed 5 bases at V and 0 bases at J, with 11 bases between. This CDR3 region has 15 residues. Germline CDR1 is MNHNY and CDR2 is SVGAGI (reference sequence). CDR3 sequence (DNA): TGTGCCAGCAGTCAACGACAGAATAGCAATCAGCCCCAGCATTTT. Translated, it gives CASSQRQNSNQPQHF.

V usage is TRBV5-1 and J usage is TRBJ2-2; 11 bases map to TRBD2. Germline values: CDR1 SGHRS, CDR2 YFSETQ. With 4 bases clipped from V and 1 base from J, the junction kept 3 bases outside the gene matches. The CDR3 loop spans 16 amino acids. The chain's CDR3 is CASSNGLAGNTGELFF. The CDR3 DNA follows: TGCGCCAGCAGCAATGGACTAGCGGGGAACACCGGGGAGCTGTTTTTT.

V is TRBV29-1 and J is TRBJ1-1, with a tentative D call TRBD1 (5 bases). Germline CDR1 and CDR2: SQVTM and ANQGSEA. This CDR3 is built from 13 residues. The V end lost 3 bases, the J end lost 7 bases, and 15 bases lay between the germline ends. CDR3 region: CSVEQAITGEAFF. DNA for the CDR3: TGCAGCGTTGAGCAGGCAATCACAGGTGAAGCTTTCTTT.

The chain couples TRBV4-3 to TRBJ1-2; D perhaps matches TRBD1 (5 bases). The germline CDR1 and CDR2 sequences are LGHNA and YSLEER. This CDR3 is built from 15 residues. The V end was cut by 4 bases, the J end by 5 bases, with 17 bases between. CDR3 bases: TGCGCCAGCAGCCGAGAGGTGAGGGAGGGGTATGGCTACACCTTC. Translated, it gives CASSREVREGYGYTF.

This chain connects TRBV30 to TRBJ1-1, with D uncertain. V lost 4 bases to trimming and J lost 2 bases, with 11 bases between them. The CDR3 extends over 13 amino acids. CDR1 GTSNPN and CDR2 SVGIG come from the germline V gene (reference sequence). This chain's CDR3 is CAWTIGLNTEAFF. The CDR3 DNA is TGTGCCTGGACCATAGGCCTTAACACTGAAGCTTTCTTT.

The chain combines TRBV19 with TRBJ1-6; D is unresolved. Deletions cut 4 bases from V and 6 bases from J, with 13 bases between. CDR1 LNHDA and CDR2 SQIVND come from the germline V gene (reference sequence). The CDR3 extends over 15 amino acids. The CDR3 here is CASSKVPGSNSPLHF. CDR3 sequence (DNA): TGTGCCAGTAGTAAGGTTCCGGGATCTAATTCACCCCTCCACTTT.

The rearrangement uses TRBV11-2 and TRBJ2-5, with TRBD2 identical over 14 bases. The CDR3 loop spans 17 amino acids. The trim removed 5 bases at V and 4 bases at J, leaving 9 bases unmatched. Germline V CDR1 and CDR2: SGHAT, FQNNGV. The CDR3 DNA follows: TGTGCCAGCAGCCAAAGACTAGCGGGAGGGCCGGGAGAGACCCAGTACTTC. Translated: CASSQRLAGGPGETQYF. Full variable domain (rest looked up from reference TRBV11-2 and TRBJ2-5): EAGVAQSPRYKIIEKRQSVAFWCNPISGHATLYWYQQILGQGPKLLIQFQNNGVVDDSQLPKDRFSAERLKGVDSTLKIQPAKLEDSAVYLCASSQRLAGGPGETQYFGPGTRLLVL.

The chain carries TRBV7-2 and TRBJ2-1; either TRBD1 or TRBD2 may supply D (5 bases each). This CDR3 spans 15 amino acids. CDR1 is SGHTA and CDR2 is FQGNSA in the germline V gene. Between the trimmed V and J ends, which lost 5 bases and 3 bases, there was a span of 14 bases. CDR3 bases: TGTGCCAGCAGCACCTCTGGGACCCACTACAATGAGCAGTTCTTC. Amino acid sequence: CASSTSGTHYNEQFF.